A selection of T cell receptor beta chains follows, all from one sample in a study of T cells after yellow fever vaccination. TCRdb processed the 5' RACE reads anew with MiXCR; each CDR3 protein has one entry. The sample shows almost 600,000 distinct CDR3 sequences, about 13% of them seen only once. This material consisted of PBMCs, taken on the day of the yellow fever booster vaccination. Every receptor here comes from a young man who received the YFV17D yellow fever vaccine. CDR3s include the opening cysteine and the closing phenylalanine or tryptophan. D genes are given only for firm matches. Size is stated for part of the rows, as once, few or many counts, or as a class when the clone is expanded.

cdr3_aa,cdr3_nt,v_call,d_call,clone_size,j_call,cdr3_length
CASSQAWAGSTAQQYF,TGCGCCAGCAGCCAAGCTTGGGCAGGGAGTACGGCGCAGCAGTACTTC,TRBV4-3,NA,NA,TRBJ2-7,16
CSVSGSQETQYF,TGCAGCGTTTCAGGTAGCCAAGAGACCCAGTACTTC,TRBV29-1,NA,NA,TRBJ2-5,12
CASSYSFPHEYEQYF,TGTGCCAGCAGTTACTCTTTTCCCCACGAATACGAGCAGTACTTC,TRBV6-5,NA,few,TRBJ2-7,15
CASSLLAGVSYNEQFF,TGCGCCAGCAGCTTGCTAGCGGGAGTTTCCTACAATGAGCAGTTCTTC,TRBV5-1,TRBD2,NA,TRBJ2-1,16
CSAREDGAEAFF,TGCAGTGCTAGAGAAGATGGGGCTGAAGCTTTCTTT,TRBV20-1,NA,many,TRBJ1-1,12
CSARPRGGSSGVNVLTF,TGCAGTGCTAGACCCAGGGGGGGTTCCTCTGGGGTCAACGTCCTGACTTTC,TRBV20-1,NA,NA,TRBJ2-6,17
CASSPLGGDRTEAFF,TGTGCCAGCAGCCCACTGGGAGGAGATCGAACTGAAGCTTTCTTT,TRBV6-2/TRBV6-3,NA,few,TRBJ1-1,15
CASKGGGRAANEQFF,TGTGCCAGTAAGGGGGGCGGGAGGGCCGCCAATGAGCAGTTCTTC,TRBV19,TRBD2,NA,TRBJ2-1,15
CASSLVTLTSYEQYF,TGTGCCAGCAGCTTAGTTACACTTACATCCTACGAGCAGTACTTC,TRBV7-2,NA,many,TRBJ2-7,15
CAISLGGSPRGTDTQYF,TGTGCCATCAGTCTAGGCGGGTCCCCGCGGGGCACAGATACGCAGTATTTT,TRBV10-3,NA,NA,TRBJ2-3,17
CASSAGLAGWYEQYF,TGTGCCAGCAGCGCGGGACTAGCGGGATGGTACGAGCAGTACTTC,TRBV7-9,TRBD2,NA,TRBJ2-7,15
CSVSDRGDEQFF,TGCAGCGTTTCGGACAGGGGGGATGAGCAGTTCTTC,TRBV29-1,TRBD1,NA,TRBJ2-1,12
CASSPAGSRETQYF,TGTGCCAGCAGCCCAGCCGGGTCTCGGGAGACCCAGTACTTC,TRBV7-7,NA,NA,TRBJ2-5,14
CASSSRDANTEAFF,TGTGCCAGTAGTAGCCGGGACGCCAACACTGAAGCTTTCTTT,TRBV19,NA,NA,TRBJ1-1,14
CASSYSPRGYLNTEAFF,TGTGCCAGCAGTTACTCGCCAAGGGGTTATCTGAACACTGAAGCTTTCTTT,TRBV6-2/TRBV6-3,NA,NA,TRBJ1-1,17
CSARIPSRDEQYF,TGCAGTGCCCGGATCCCCAGCCGCGACGAGCAGTACTTC,TRBV20-1,NA,few,TRBJ2-7,13
CASDTGAGELFF,TGTGCCAGCGACACAGGGGCCGGGGAGCTGTTTTTT,TRBV6-6,TRBD1,few,TRBJ2-2,12
CASSLWGQRTDTQYF,TGTGCCAGCAGCTTGTGGGGACAGCGCACAGATACGCAGTATTTT,TRBV7-3,TRBD1,few,TRBJ2-3,15
CAISESSRGPTDTQYF,TGTGCCATCAGTGAGTCGAGTAGGGGGCCCACAGATACGCAGTATTTT,TRBV10-3,TRBD1,NA,TRBJ2-3,16
CASSLVQDEQFF,TGTGCCAGCAGCTTAGTGCAGGATGAGCAGTTCTTC,TRBV7-9,NA,NA,TRBJ2-1,12
CASSLDFTGTYEQYF,TGTGCCAGCAGTCTCGACTTTACAGGAACCTACGAGCAGTACTTC,TRBV6-5,NA,NA,TRBJ2-7,15
CASSLGTGGFDTEAFF,TGCGCCAGCAGCTTGGGGACAGGGGGCTTCGACACTGAAGCTTTCTTT,TRBV5-1,TRBD1,many,TRBJ1-1,16
CSALIGGSFEQYF,TGCAGTGCTCTTATTGGGGGAAGTTTCGAGCAGTACTTC,TRBV20-1,NA,few,TRBJ2-7,13
CASSLGGASGMPQETQYF,TGTGCCAGCAGCTTAGGGGGGGCTAGCGGGATGCCACAAGAGACCCAGTACTTC,TRBV11-1,TRBD2,few,TRBJ2-5,18
CSVLTGGSYEQYF,TGCAGCGTGTTGACAGGGGGCTCCTACGAGCAGTACTTC,TRBV29-1,TRBD1,few,TRBJ2-7,13
CSATGLDQSYEQYF,TGCAGTGCTACGGGACTAGACCAATCCTACGAGCAGTACTTC,TRBV20-1,TRBD2,few,TRBJ2-7,14
CASTLTSSPRGRFF,TGTGCCAGCACCCTGACTAGTTCTCCGCGTGGTCGGTTCTTC,TRBV6-1,NA,NA,TRBJ2-1,14